These T cell receptor beta chains were read from a single sample in a study of T cell repertoires in cytomegalovirus infection. TCRdb re-derived calls from the reads in MiXCR, one entry per CDR3 protein. The sample shows 310,000 or so distinct CDR3 sequences, 9.6% of them seen only once. Specimen: PBMCs. The receptors originated from a human donor in good health (CMV status not recorded). Some clones in this sample may be carry-over from other donors' samples. Both conserved end residues are part of each CDR3.

V,J,CDR3
TRBV5-5,TRBJ1-5,CASSYLPGDGRQPQHF
TRBV6-2/TRBV6-3,TRBJ1-5,CASSSVQGGNQPQHF
TRBV28,TRBJ1-5,CASRSARAGFNQPQHF
TRBV5-6,TRBJ1-2,CASRAGALGYTF
TRBV28,TRBJ2-3,CASSLTSADTQYF
TRBV12-3/TRBV12-4,TRBJ1-2,CASSDLVGGYGYTF
TRBV4-1,TRBJ2-2,CASSQDPGQGARGELFF
TRBV7-6,TRBJ2-1,CASSLDGSSEQFF
TRBV27,TRBJ2-7,CASSKPSSEQYF
TRBV20-1,TRBJ2-4,CSATQGLAKNIQYF
TRBV4-1,TRBJ2-1,CASSQLEYNEQFF
TRBV5-6,TRBJ1-2,CASSWGTGTGSGYTF
TRBV19,TRBJ1-1,CASSVTGNTEAFF
TRBV7-9,TRBJ1-2,CASRSPGGLRGYTF
TRBV27,TRBJ1-2,CASSTTGNYGYTF
TRBV28,TRBJ2-7,CASSLKTRVRNEQYF
TRBV29-1,TRBJ2-1,CSVSRQEGGWRYNEQFF
TRBV28,TRBJ2-1,CASGARGGLWNEQFF
TRBV12-3/TRBV12-4,TRBJ1-4,CASSRWDSAFEKLFF
TRBV29-1,TRBJ2-1,CSVRDPKNEQFF
TRBV7-2,TRBJ2-2,CASSLREVVTGELFF
TRBV7-2,TRBJ2-1,CASSFAGGGNEQFF
TRBV5-1,TRBJ2-1,CASSPNTRDGYNEQFF
TRBV20-1,TRBJ2-1,CSALRSTDPHNEQFF
TRBV28,TRBJ2-7,CASKWGGGYEQYF
TRBV6-1,TRBJ1-5,CASSEAIRGGARYSNQPQHF
TRBV2,TRBJ1-5,CASSGDRGSQPQHF
TRBV7-9,TRBJ2-4,CASSPRTGAGAKNIQYF
TRBV29-1,TRBJ1-2,CSVGTRTGNVYTF